Listed below are T cell receptor beta chains from one sample, sequenced in a study of cytomegalovirus exposure and HLA in healthy donors. Sequenced by immunoSEQ multiplex PCR; TCRdb stores in-frame clones only, minus some. There are about 180,000 clones in the sample; 70% to 80% occur only once, and 3.7% lies in the top ten. Source material: PBMCs. The source of these receptors is a woman aged 55-70 years in good health and CMV-seropositive. Both conserved end residues are part of each CDR3. A D gene is named only where the DNA matches it firmly. For some rows the clone size is stated as once, few or many, or as a class when expanded; others skip it.

D: NA
V: TRBV7-9
size: NA
J: TRBJ2-7
DNA: TGTGCCAGCAGCCCCGGGACTTCTAGCTCCTACGAGCAGTACTTC
CDR3: CASSPGTSSSYEQYF

D: NA
V: TRBV4-1
size: once
J: TRBJ2-2
DNA: TGCGCCAGCAGCCCAACCCCTTTAGCGAACACCGGGGAGCTGTTTTTT
CDR3: CASSPTPLANTGELFF

D: TRBD1
V: TRBV9
size: NA
J: TRBJ2-5
DNA: TGTGCCAGCAGCGTTTTCAGGGGGCACCTCTACTTC
CDR3: CASSVFRGHLYF

D: NA
V: TRBV19
size: NA
J: TRBJ2-3
DNA: TGTGCCAGTAGGGTGACAAGCACAGATACGCAGTATTTT
CDR3: CASRVTSTDTQYF

D: NA
V: TRBV4-1
size: few
J: TRBJ1-1
DNA: TGCGCCAGCAGCCTAAGGGGTCTGAGCACTGAAGCTTTCTTT
CDR3: CASSLRGLSTEAFF

D: NA
V: TRBV5-6
size: NA
J: TRBJ2-7
DNA: TGTGCCAGCAGCTTGCTGGGTCCGGGATACTACGAGCAGTACTTC
CDR3: CASSLLGPGYYEQYF

D: TRBD2
V: TRBV11-1
size: NA
J: TRBJ2-3
DNA: TGTGCCAGCAGCCCCAGGACTAGCGGGTTCGCTAGCACAGATACGCAGTATTTT
CDR3: CASSPRTSGFASTDTQYF

D: NA
V: TRBV7-2
size: NA
J: TRBJ2-3
DNA: TGTGCCAGCAGCTTAGAGAGAGGGCACCTGTCGGCAGATACGCAGTATTTT
CDR3: CASSLERGHLSADTQYF

D: TRBD1
V: TRBV2
size: NA
J: TRBJ2-7
DNA: TGTGCCAGCACGACAGGGGCGGGGGAGCAGTACTTC
CDR3: CASTTGAGEQYF

D: NA
V: TRBV28
size: NA
J: TRBJ1-5
DNA: TGTGCCAGCAGTTACGCCCGTCTCTCTGGGAGGGGCAATCAGCCCCAGCATTTT
CDR3: CASSYARLSGRGNQPQHF

D: NA
V: TRBV30
size: NA
J: TRBJ1-3
DNA: TGTGCCTGGAGCCCCAACTCTGGAAACACCATATATTTT
CDR3: CAWSPNSGNTIYF

D: NA
V: TRBV19
size: few
J: TRBJ2-1
DNA: TGTGCCAGTAGTTTCTACGCTGAGCAGTTCTTC
CDR3: CASSFYAEQFF

D: TRBD2
V: TRBV30
size: NA
J: TRBJ2-4
DNA: TGTGCCTGGAGTCCCACCAGAGGGAGGGTATACTTC
CDR3: CAWSPTRGRVYF

D: NA
V: TRBV21-1
size: NA
J: TRBJ2-1
DNA: TGTGCCAGCAGAAAGAGGCGGAACCGGGACTCGAACAATGAGCAGTTCTTC
CDR3: CASRKRRNRDSNNEQFF

D: NA
V: TRBV4-2
size: NA
J: TRBJ2-7
DNA: TGTGCCAGCAGCCAAGTTCAGGGTTATGAAACTCTCTACGAGCAGTACTTC
CDR3: CASSQVQGYETLYEQYF

D: NA
V: TRBV19
size: NA
J: TRBJ1-1
DNA: TGTGCCAGTAAGCTGAGCGGAAATACTGAAGCTTTCTTT
CDR3: CASKLSGNTEAFF

D: NA
V: TRBV6-5
size: few
J: TRBJ2-2
DNA: TGTGCCAGCAGTTATTCGACCGGGGAGCTGTTTTTT
CDR3: CASSYSTGELFF

D: TRBD1
V: TRBV7-2
size: NA
J: TRBJ2-7
DNA: TGTGCCAGCAGCTCGGACAGGGTAAGGTACGAGCAGTACTTC
CDR3: CASSSDRVRYEQYF

D: NA
V: TRBV30
size: NA
J: TRBJ2-7
DNA: TGTGCCTGGACCTGGGGGGTTTCTAAGGAGCAGTACTTC
CDR3: CAWTWGVSKEQYF

D: NA
V: TRBV14
size: NA
J: TRBJ1-4
DNA: TGTGCCAGCAGCCAAGATTGGGCCACTAATGAAAAACTGTTTTTT
CDR3: CASSQDWATNEKLFF

D: NA
V: TRBV28
size: NA
J: TRBJ1-1
DNA: TGTGCCAGCAGTTTACAGGGCACTGAAGCTTTCTTT
CDR3: CASSLQGTEAFF

D: TRBD2
V: TRBV9
size: NA
J: TRBJ2-1
DNA: TGTGCCAGCAGCGTAGACCAGCGGGAGAGCTATGAGCAGTTCTTC
CDR3: CASSVDQRESYEQFF